At least ten counts were recorded for the clone carrying this TCR beta chain. The antigen is unknown. The data are from a study of regulatory T cells in long-lasting Graves disease. This CDR3 region has 15 residues. V gave up 1 base and J gave up 2 bases; unmatched junction bases: 4. Germline values: CDR1 MNHEY, CDR2 SVGEGT. Findings and caveats of the study: New patients shared fewer public clonotypes (approximately 970) than persistent patients did (2,741). Analysis covered peripheral blood alone, not thyroid tissue.

Time point denoted: newly diagnosed GD, antithyroid drugs for less than 3 months. PBMCs provided the RNA from which the TCR library was made. Patients came through an endocrinology department, and that department was in Xi'an, China. Building the TCR beta libraries relied on iRepertoire HTBI primers, and CDR3 regions underwent Arm-PCR. TCRdb reprocessed the multiplex PCR reads with MiXCR, giving one entry per CDR3 protein. This sample yields approximately 400,000 distinct CDR3 sequences, of which around 14% are seen a single time; approximately 15% belongs to the top ten. This sample was also put to use in a study of T cells in Graves' hyperthyroidism and ophthalmopathy. As reported in that work: The model foresaw ophthalmopathy a median around 6.4 months prior to onset.

This sequence originates from a woman aged 25 to 39 with Graves disease. This chain connects TRBV6-2 or TRBV6-3 to TRBJ2-7; 8 bases match TRBD1. The sequenced sample was peripheral blood mononuclear cells (PBMCs), obtained at new diagnosis, from a patient treated with antithyroid drugs. The CDR3 bases are TGTGCCAGCAGTTACTTGACAGGGGAGGCCTACGAGCAGTACTTC. Protein: CASSYLTGEAYEQYF.